These T cell receptor beta chains were read from a single sample in a study of CD8 T cells in Susac syndrome. TCRdb analysed the immunoSEQ multiplex PCR reads with MiXCR anew, one entry per CDR3 protein. This sample has some 200,000 distinct CDR3 sequences, with approximately 96% found just once. The sequenced sample was CD4+ T cells from PBMCs. These TCRs come from a human donor with Susac syndrome. Each CDR3 is given without its conserved first and last residue.

J	V	CDR3
TRBJ2-7	TRBV6-2/TRBV6-3	ASTQDRAYGYEQY
TRBJ2-1	TRBV10-1	ASSESVSGGVYNEQF
TRBJ1-6	TRBV5-1	ASRSQGDSPLH
TRBJ2-1	TRBV4-2	ASSQTNGNLNEQF
TRBJ2-5	TRBV4-1	ASSQDTGKETQY
TRBJ2-3	TRBV20-1	SARGLAGTDTQY
TRBJ2-7	TRBV7-2	ASSLVVTPNGEQY
TRBJ2-7	TRBV6-4	ASSDFGAGTVAQY
TRBJ2-3	TRBV7-8	ASKIRDRGSDTQY
TRBJ2-5	TRBV10-3	AIRQGETETQY
TRBJ2-1	TRBV20-1	SASLAGGSYNEQF
TRBJ1-5	TRBV4-1	ASSPLKTGGSNQPQH
TRBJ2-7	TRBV5-1	ASRGTAAYEQY
TRBJ1-6	TRBV30	AWNIGQGASSPLH
TRBJ1-2	TRBV11-2	ASSLDLQVNYGYT
TRBJ2-1	TRBV6-5	ASSYSIGQTYNEQF
TRBJ2-1	TRBV5-4	ASSSFASSYNEQF
TRBJ2-5	TRBV3-1	ASSQVRGQGLKTQY
TRBJ2-7	TRBV6-6	ASSAIGDEQY
TRBJ2-3	TRBV29-1	SDRRGRVDTQY
TRBJ2-2	TRBV12-3/TRBV12-4	ASSRAGLGNTGELF
TRBJ1-2	TRBV12-3/TRBV12-4	ASSLGQQGYT
TRBJ1-6	TRBV30	AWSVSGTYNSPLH
TRBJ2-5	TRBV6-5	ASTIGGGGAGTQY
TRBJ2-3	TRBV24-1	ATSGGYTDTQY
TRBJ2-1	TRBV6-2/TRBV6-3	ASSQHRDFYNEQF
TRBJ1-2	TRBV4-1	ASSHVDGGLNYGYT
TRBJ2-1	TRBV5-4	ASSLPARLNEQF
TRBJ2-4	TRBV12-3/TRBV12-4	ASSPSGGGFLAKNIQY
TRBJ2-7	TRBV4-1	ASSFGQGLSYEQY
TRBJ1-6	TRBV2	ASRGLTGVNSPLH
TRBJ2-5	TRBV20-1	SANLAGGGETQY
TRBJ2-3	TRBV4-2	ASSQDSGGAVGDTQY
TRBJ2-7	TRBV2	ASSRNPQGAYEQY
TRBJ2-6	TRBV10-3	AISELGGSGANVLT
TRBJ2-4	TRBV29-1	SGRGPENIQY
TRBJ1-4	TRBV7-9	ASSLGATFATNEKLF
TRBJ2-6	TRBV11-1	ASSFDRDRGTPGANVLT
TRBJ2-7	TRBV12-5	ASGLENYEQY
TRBJ2-7	TRBV9	ASSVDSRIPSYEQY
TRBJ2-7	TRBV5-1	ASSLGLINYEQY
TRBJ1-4	TRBV25-1	ASRGGWGKLF
TRBJ2-7	TRBV6-2/TRBV6-3	ASNSGLAGVNEQY
TRBJ1-6	TRBV12-3/TRBV12-4	ASSLAQGFNSPLH
TRBJ1-2	TRBV4-2	ASSHDRGEGGYT
TRBJ2-5	TRBV2	ASRKETQY
TRBJ1-1	TRBV27	ASSLSGTSLNTEAF
TRBJ1-2	TRBV5-4	ASSRSDSRNYGYT
TRBJ1-1	TRBV15	ATSRDVQRNTEAF
TRBJ2-5	TRBV30	AWSVGTQETQY
TRBJ2-6	TRBV14	ASSQATFETGFSRTNVLT
TRBJ1-5	TRBV10-3	ATTDRVENQPQH
TRBJ2-3	TRBV12-3/TRBV12-4	ASSFDRGTDTQY
TRBJ2-7	TRBV7-3	ASSIGLAGTYEQY
TRBJ1-6	TRBV30	AWRGGYNSPLH